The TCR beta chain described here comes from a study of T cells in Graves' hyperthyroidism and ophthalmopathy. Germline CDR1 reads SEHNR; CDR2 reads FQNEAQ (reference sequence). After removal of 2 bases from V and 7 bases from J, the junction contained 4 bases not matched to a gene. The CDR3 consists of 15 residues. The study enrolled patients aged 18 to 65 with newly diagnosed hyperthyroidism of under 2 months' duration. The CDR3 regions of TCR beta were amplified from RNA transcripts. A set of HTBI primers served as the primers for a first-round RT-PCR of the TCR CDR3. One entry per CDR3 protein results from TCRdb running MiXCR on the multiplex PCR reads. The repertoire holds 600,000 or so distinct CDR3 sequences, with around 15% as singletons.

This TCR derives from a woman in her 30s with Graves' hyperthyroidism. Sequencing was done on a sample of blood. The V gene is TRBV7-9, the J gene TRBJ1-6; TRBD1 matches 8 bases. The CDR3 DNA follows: TGTGCCAGCAGCTTAAGGACAGGGTACAATTCACCCCTCCACTTT. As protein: CASSLRTGYNSPLHF.